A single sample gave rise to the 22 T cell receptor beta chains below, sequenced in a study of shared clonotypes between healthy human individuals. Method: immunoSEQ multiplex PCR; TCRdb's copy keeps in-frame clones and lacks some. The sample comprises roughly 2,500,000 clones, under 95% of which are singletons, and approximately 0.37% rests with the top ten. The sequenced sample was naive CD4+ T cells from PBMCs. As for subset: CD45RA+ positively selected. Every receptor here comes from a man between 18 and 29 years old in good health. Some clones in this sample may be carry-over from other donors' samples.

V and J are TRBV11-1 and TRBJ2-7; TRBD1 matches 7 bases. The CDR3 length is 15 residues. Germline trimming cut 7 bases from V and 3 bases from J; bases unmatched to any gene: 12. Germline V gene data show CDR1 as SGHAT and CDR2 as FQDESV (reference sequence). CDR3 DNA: TGTGCCAGCACCGACCGACCGGGGACAGACTACGAGCAGTACTTC. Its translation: CASTDRPGTDYEQYF.

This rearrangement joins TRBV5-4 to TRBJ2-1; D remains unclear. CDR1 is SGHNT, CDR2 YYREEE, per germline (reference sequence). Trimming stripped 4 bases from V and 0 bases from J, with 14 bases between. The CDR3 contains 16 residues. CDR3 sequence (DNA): TGTGCCAGCAGCCGAGTGGCGGAGAGCTCCTACAATGAGCAGTTCTTC. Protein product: CASSRVAESSYNEQFF.

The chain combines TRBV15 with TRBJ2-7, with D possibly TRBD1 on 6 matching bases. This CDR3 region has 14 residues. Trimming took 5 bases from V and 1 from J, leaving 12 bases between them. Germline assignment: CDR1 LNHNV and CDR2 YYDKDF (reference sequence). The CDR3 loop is CATSPGGRSYEQYF. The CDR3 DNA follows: TGTGCCACCAGCCCTGGGGGCAGGTCCTACGAGCAGTACTTC. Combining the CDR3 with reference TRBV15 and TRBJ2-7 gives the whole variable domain DAMVIQNPRYQVTQFGKPVTLSCSQTLNHNVMYWYQQKSSQAPKLLFHYYDKDFNNEADTPDNFQSRRPNTSFCFLDIRSPGLGDTAMYLCATSPGGRSYEQYFGPGTRLTVT.

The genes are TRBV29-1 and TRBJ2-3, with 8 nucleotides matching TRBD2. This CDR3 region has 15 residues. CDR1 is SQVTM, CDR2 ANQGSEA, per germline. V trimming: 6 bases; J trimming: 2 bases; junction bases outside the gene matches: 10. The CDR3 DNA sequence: TGCAGCGTGGGGTGGCGGGGGGTCCTCACAGATACGCAGTATTTT. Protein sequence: CSVGWRGVLTDTQYF.

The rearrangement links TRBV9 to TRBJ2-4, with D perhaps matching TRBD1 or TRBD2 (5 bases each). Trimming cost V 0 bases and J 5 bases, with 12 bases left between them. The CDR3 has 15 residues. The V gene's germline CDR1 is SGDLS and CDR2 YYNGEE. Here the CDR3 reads CASSVGDRVQNIQYF. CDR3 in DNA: TGTGCCAGCAGCGTAGGGGACCGCGTGCAAAACATTCAGTACTTC.

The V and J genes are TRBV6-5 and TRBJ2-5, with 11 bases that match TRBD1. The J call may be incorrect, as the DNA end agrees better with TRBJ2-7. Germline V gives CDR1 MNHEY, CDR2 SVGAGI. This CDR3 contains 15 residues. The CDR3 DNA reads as TGTGCCAGCAGCAAAGGGACAGGGGGTGTGGGCGAGCAGTACTTC. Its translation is CASSKGTGGVGEQYF.

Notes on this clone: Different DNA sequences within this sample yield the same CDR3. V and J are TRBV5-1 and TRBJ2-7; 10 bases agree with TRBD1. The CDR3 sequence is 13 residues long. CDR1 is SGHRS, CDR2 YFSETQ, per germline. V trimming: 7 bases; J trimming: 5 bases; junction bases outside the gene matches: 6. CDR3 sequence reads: CASRPGTGDEQYF. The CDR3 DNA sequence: TGCGCCAGCCGTCCCGGGACAGGGGACGAGCAGTACTTC.

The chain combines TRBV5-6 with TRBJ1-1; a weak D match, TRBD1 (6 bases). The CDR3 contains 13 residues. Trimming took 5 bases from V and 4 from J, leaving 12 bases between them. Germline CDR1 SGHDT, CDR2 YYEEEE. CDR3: CASSTGHATEAFF. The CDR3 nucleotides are TGTGCCAGCAGTACGGGACACGCCACTGAAGCTTTCTTT.

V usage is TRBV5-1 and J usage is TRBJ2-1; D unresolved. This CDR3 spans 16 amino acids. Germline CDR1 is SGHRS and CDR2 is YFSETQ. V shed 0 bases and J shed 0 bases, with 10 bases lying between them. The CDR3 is CASSLELSISYNEQFF. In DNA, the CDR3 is TGCGCCAGCAGCTTGGAGCTATCCATCTCCTACAATGAGCAGTTCTTC.

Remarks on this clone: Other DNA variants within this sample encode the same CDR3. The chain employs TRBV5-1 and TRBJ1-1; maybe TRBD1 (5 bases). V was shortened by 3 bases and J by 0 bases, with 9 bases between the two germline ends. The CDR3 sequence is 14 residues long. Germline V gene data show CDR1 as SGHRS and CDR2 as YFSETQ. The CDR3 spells CASSWGGMNTEAFF. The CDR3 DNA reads TGCGCCAGCAGCTGGGGGGGTATGAACACTGAAGCTTTCTTT.

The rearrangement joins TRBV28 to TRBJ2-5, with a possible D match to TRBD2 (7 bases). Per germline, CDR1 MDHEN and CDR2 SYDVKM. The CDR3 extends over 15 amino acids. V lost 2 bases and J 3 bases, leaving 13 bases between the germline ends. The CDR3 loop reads CASSLRGAPKETQYF. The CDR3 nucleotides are TGTGCCAGCAGTTTACGGGGGGCCCCCAAAGAGACCCAGTACTTC.

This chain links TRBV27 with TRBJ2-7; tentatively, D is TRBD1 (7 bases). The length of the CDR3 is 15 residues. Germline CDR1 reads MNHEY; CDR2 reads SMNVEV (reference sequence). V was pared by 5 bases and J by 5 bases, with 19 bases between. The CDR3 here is CASSARGAGGDEQYF. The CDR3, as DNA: TGTGCCAGCAGTGCCAGGGGGGCCGGGGGTGACGAGCAGTACTTC.

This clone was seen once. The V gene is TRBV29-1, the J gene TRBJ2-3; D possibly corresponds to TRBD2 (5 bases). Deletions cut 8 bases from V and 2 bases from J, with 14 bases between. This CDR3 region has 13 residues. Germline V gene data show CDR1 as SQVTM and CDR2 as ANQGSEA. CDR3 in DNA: TGCAGCTCTCGGCCGGGATACACAGATACGCAGTATTTT. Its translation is CSSRPGYTDTQYF.

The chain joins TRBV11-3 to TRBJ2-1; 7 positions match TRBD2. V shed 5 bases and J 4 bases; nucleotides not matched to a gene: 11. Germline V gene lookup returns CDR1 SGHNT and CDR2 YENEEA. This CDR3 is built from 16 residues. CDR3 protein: CASSPGLGLKYNEQFF. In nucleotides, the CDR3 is TGTGCCAGCAGCCCCGGACTAGGGCTTAAGTACAATGAGCAGTTCTTC. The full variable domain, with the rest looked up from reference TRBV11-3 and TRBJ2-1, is EAGVVQSPRYKIIEKKQPVAFWCNPISGHNTLYWYLQNLGQGPELLIRYENEEAVDDSQLPKDRFSAERLKGVDSTLKIQPAELGDSAVYLCASSPGLGLKYNEQFFGPGTRLTVL.

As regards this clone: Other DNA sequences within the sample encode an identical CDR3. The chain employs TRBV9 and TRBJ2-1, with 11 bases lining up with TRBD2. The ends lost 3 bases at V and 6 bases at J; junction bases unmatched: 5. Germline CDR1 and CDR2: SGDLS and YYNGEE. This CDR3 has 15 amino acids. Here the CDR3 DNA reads TGTGCCAGCAGCGCCCTAGCGGGGGGTTTCAATGAGCAGTTCTTC. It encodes CASSALAGGFNEQFF.

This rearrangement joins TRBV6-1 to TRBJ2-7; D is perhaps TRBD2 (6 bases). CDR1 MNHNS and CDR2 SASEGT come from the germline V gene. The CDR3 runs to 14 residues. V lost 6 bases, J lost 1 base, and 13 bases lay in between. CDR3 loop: CASSRGGLSYEQYF. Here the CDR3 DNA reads TGTGCCAGCAGCCGAGGCGGACTATCCTACGAGCAGTACTTC.

The CDR3 coding sequence is TGCGCCAGCAGCCGGGCACAGGGGGCGAAAAACATTCAGTACTTC. It codes for CASSRAQGAKNIQYF. The chain joins TRBV5-1 to TRBJ2-4; TRBD1 matches at 9 bases. The CDR3 consists of 15 residues. V gave up 4 bases and J gave up 4 bases; unmatched junction bases: 6. The germline gives CDR1 SGHRS, CDR2 YFSETQ.

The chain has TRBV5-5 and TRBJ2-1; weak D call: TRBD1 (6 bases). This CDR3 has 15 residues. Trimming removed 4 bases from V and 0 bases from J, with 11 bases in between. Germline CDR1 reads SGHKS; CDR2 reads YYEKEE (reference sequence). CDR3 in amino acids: CASSRQASSYNEQFF. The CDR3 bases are TGTGCCAGCAGCAGACAGGCAAGCTCCTACAATGAGCAGTTCTTC.

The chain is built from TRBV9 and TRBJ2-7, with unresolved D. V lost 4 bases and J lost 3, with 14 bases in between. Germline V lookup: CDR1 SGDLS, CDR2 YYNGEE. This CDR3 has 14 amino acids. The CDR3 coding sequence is TGTGCCAGCAGCCCGACGGCCGCTAACTACGAGCAGTACTTC. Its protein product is CASSPTAANYEQYF.

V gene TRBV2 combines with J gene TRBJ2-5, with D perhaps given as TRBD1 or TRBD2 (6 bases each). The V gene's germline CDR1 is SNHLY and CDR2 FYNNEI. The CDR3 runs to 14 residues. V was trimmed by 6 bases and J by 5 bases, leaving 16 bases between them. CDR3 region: CASSPGRRGETQYF. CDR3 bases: TGTGCCAGCAGCCCAGGAAGGAGGGGGGAGACCCAGTACTTC.

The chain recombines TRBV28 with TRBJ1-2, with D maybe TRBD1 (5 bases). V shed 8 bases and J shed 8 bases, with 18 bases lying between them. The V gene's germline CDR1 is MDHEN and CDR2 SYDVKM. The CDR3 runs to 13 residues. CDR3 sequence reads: CASFDSYFVGYTF. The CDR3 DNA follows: TGTGCCAGCTTTGACAGTTATTTTGTAGGCTACACCTTC.

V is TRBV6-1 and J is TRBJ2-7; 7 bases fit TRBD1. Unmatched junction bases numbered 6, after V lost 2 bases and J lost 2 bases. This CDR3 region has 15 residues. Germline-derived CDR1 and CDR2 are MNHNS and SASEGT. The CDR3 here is CASSEQGVGTYEQYF. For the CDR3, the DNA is TGTGCCAGCAGTGAACAGGGGGTGGGGACCTACGAGCAGTACTTC.